These 26 T cell receptor beta chains came from one sample sequenced in a study of OX40 agonist ivuxolimab in advanced cancers. Data came from immunoSEQ multiplex PCR; TCRdb stores just in-frame clones and leaves some out. The sample records tens of thousands of clones, 91% being singletons. Material: CD4+ or CD8+ T cells sorted from blood, obtained in a trial of the OX40 agonist ivuxolimab. The receptor set was obtained from an adult with an advanced solid tumor such as melanoma, head and neck, liver or kidney cancer.

This clone was recorded once. This chain joins TRBV18 and TRBJ2-7, with no clear D. The germline V gene encodes CDR1 KGHSH and CDR2 LQKENI. V lost 2 bases to trimming and J lost 7 bases, with 12 bases between them. This CDR3 comprises 13 residues. The CDR3 region has the DNA TGTGCCAGCTCACCATTACGACAAGTTGAGCAGTACTTC. This sequence encodes CASSPLRQVEQYF.

As regards this clone: Other DNA sequences in the sample encode the same CDR3. The V and J genes are TRBV30 and TRBJ1-2; D unclear. V dropped 0 bases and J dropped 8 bases, with 10 bases sitting between them. The CDR3 consists of 12 residues. CDR1 is GTSNPN and CDR2 is SVGIG in the germline V gene (reference sequence). CDR3 sequence: CAWSVRVGGYTF. Here the CDR3 DNA reads TGTGCCTGGAGTGTAAGGGTAGGGGGCTACACCTTC.

The V and J genes are TRBV27 and TRBJ1-5; 7 nucleotides agree with TRBD1. J lost 3 bases, V lost 6 bases, and 5 bases had no gene match. Germline CDR1 MNHEY, CDR2 SMNVEV (reference sequence). The length of the CDR3 is 14 residues. As DNA, the CDR3 is TGTGCCAGCAGCCGGGACAGATTCAATCAGCCCCAGCATTTT. Its translation is CASSRDRFNQPQHF.

The CDR3 protein is CASSLGLLNTDTQYF. The CDR3 bases are TGTGCCAGCAGCCTAGGACTTCTCAACACAGATACGCAGTATTTT. The chain combines TRBV9 with TRBJ2-3; a possible D gene is TRBD2 (5 bases). Germline V gene data show CDR1 as SGDLS and CDR2 as YYNGEE. Trimming removed 4 bases from V and 2 bases from J, with 14 bases in between. This CDR3 has 15 residues.

This CDR3 reads CASSFDRDYKETQYF. In nucleotides, the CDR3 is TGTGCCAGCAGCTTTGACCGGGACTACAAAGAGACCCAGTACTTC. The chain employs TRBV5-6 and TRBJ2-5; 7 bases agree with TRBD2. This CDR3 contains 15 residues. Germline CDR1 SGHDT, CDR2 YYEEEE. V shed 2 bases and J 3 bases; nucleotides not matched to a gene: 7.

V gene TRBV4-2 combines with J gene TRBJ2-7, with 12 bases lining up with TRBD2. CDR1 is LGHNA and CDR2 is YNFKEQ in the germline V gene. V gave up 3 bases and J gave up 5 bases; unmatched junction bases: 5. The CDR3 is made up of 15 amino acids. The CDR3 spells CASSQRLAGVDEQYF. The CDR3 nucleotides read TGTGCCAGCAGCCAGAGACTAGCGGGAGTCGACGAGCAGTACTTC.

This chain links TRBV18 with TRBJ2-5; 12 bases agree with TRBD1. The CDR3 has 15 residues. CDR1 is KGHSH, CDR2 LQKENI, per germline. Losses at the gene ends were 5 bases for V and 5 bases for J; bases not matched to a gene: 6. CDR3 sequence (DNA): TGTGCCAGCTCAAAAGGGACAGGGGGCGCGGAGACCCAGTACTTC. Residues: CASSKGTGGAETQYF. The full variable domain, its missing parts supplied by reference TRBV18 and TRBJ2-5, is NAGVMQNPRHLVRRRGQEARLRCSPMKGHSHVYWYRQLPEEGLKFMVYLQKENIIDESGMPKERFSAEFPKEGPSILRIQQVVRGDSAAYFCASSKGTGGAETQYFGPGTRLLVL.

The V and J genes are TRBV5-6 and TRBJ1-6; the D is unclear. Germline CDR1 reads SGHDT; CDR2 reads YYEEEE. This CDR3 contains 12 residues. The ends were cut back, 1 base at V and 11 bases at J, with 7 bases in the middle. The CDR3, as DNA: TGTGCCAGCAGCTTGAGGGTCGCACCCCTCCACTTT. Translating gives CASSLRVAPLHF.

The chain recombines TRBV28 with TRBJ1-3, with a tentative D call TRBD1 (5 bases). CDR1 and CDR2 (germline): MDHEN, SYDVKM. The CDR3 spans 15 residues. V was pared by 3 bases and J by 3 bases, with 12 bases between. The CDR3 region has the DNA TGTGCCAGCAGTTTGGGGGGACTGTTTGGAAACACCATATATTTT. Encoded protein: CASSLGGLFGNTIYF.

This clone was observed a single time. The chain links TRBV7-3 to TRBJ2-1; 8 bases match TRBD1. This CDR3 region has 15 residues. Germline V gene lookup returns CDR1 SGHTA and CDR2 FQGTGA. The V segment lost 4 bases and the J segment 3 bases; nucleotides outside the gene matches: 5. CDR3: CASSSGQGRYNEQFF. The CDR3 nucleotides are TGTGCCAGCAGCTCCGGACAGGGACGCTACAATGAGCAGTTCTTC.

V gene TRBV6-1 combines with J gene TRBJ2-1; no reliable D call. Germline V gene sequence: CDR1 MNHNS, CDR2 SASEGT. V was trimmed by 7 bases and J by 5 bases, leaving 15 bases between them. The CDR3 has 14 residues. CDR3: CASKWLEVNNEQFF. The DNA of the CDR3 is TGTGCCAGCAAATGGCTAGAGGTCAACAATGAGCAGTTCTTC.

V is TRBV6-6 and J is TRBJ1-3, with TRBD1 as a possible D gene (5 bases). There are 14 residues in the CDR3. The V and J ends lost 6 bases and 3 bases respectively, with 12 bases between them. The germline V gene has CDR1 MNHNY and CDR2 SVGAGI (reference sequence). CDR3 region: CASRHGTRGNTIYF. The CDR3 DNA sequence: TGTGCCAGCAGGCACGGGACTCGTGGAAACACCATATATTTT.

The V and J genes are TRBV7-9 and TRBJ2-1; 9 bases map to TRBD2. The germline CDR1 and CDR2 sequences are SEHNR and FQNEAQ (reference sequence). The CDR3 spans 16 residues. V gave up 8 bases and J gave up 7 bases; unmatched junction bases: 15. The CDR3: CASHTPTAGGGNEQFF. CDR3 nucleotide sequence: TGTGCCAGCCATACCCCCACAGCGGGAGGAGGGAATGAGCAGTTCTTC.

V usage is TRBV7-6 and J usage is TRBJ2-1; 7 bases match TRBD1. V shed 0 bases, J shed 7 bases, and the junction held 6 bases outside the gene matches. The germline V gene has CDR1 SGHVS and CDR2 FNYEAQ. The CDR3 runs 15 residues. CDR3 bases: TGTGCCAGCAGCTTAGCGCGACAGGGCGGGAATGAGCAGTTCTTC. It encodes CASSLARQGGNEQFF.

CDR3: CAWSNGGRYNEQFF. The CDR3 DNA follows: TGTGCCTGGAGTAACGGCGGGAGGTACAATGAGCAGTTCTTC. The chain links TRBV30 to TRBJ2-1; 8 bases match TRBD2. Germline lookup yields CDR1 GTSNPN and CDR2 SVGIG (reference sequence). This CDR3 contains 14 residues. V lost 2 bases to trimming and J lost 4 bases; unmatched junction nucleotides: 4.

The chain recombines TRBV7-9 with TRBJ1-1; D is undetermined. Trimming cost V 1 base and J 2 bases, with 11 bases left between them. The CDR3 sequence is 15 residues long. Germline CDR1 reads SEHNR; CDR2 reads FQNEAQ (reference sequence). CDR3 region: CASSLVVGPNTEAFF. The CDR3 DNA sequence: TGTGCCAGCAGCTTAGTGGTCGGTCCTAACACTGAAGCTTTCTTT.

The chain recombines TRBV7-3 with TRBJ2-7; a possible D gene is TRBD1 (5 bases). CDR1 is SGHTA, CDR2 FQGTGA, per germline. The CDR3 is 14 residues long. V lost 2 bases to trimming and J lost 2 bases, with 10 bases between them. The CDR3 region is CASSLYPGPYEQYF. The CDR3 DNA sequence: TGTGCCAGCAGCTTATATCCAGGGCCCTACGAGCAGTACTTC.

This chain connects TRBV14 to TRBJ2-6, with a possible D match to TRBD1 (5 bases). Germline lookup yields CDR1 SGHDN and CDR2 FVKESK. The CDR3 spans 13 residues. Trimming removed 4 bases at V and 8 bases at J, with 9 bases between. CDR3: CASSPGITNVLTF. CDR3 nucleotide sequence: TGTGCCAGCAGCCCAGGGATAACCAACGTCCTGACTTTC. Filled out from reference TRBV14 and TRBJ2-6, the complete variable domain reads EAGVTQFPSHSVIEKGQTVTLRCDPISGHDNLYWYRRVMGKEIKFLLHFVKESKQDESGMPNNRFLAERTGGTYSTLKVQPAELEDSGVYFCASSPGITNVLTFGAGSRLTVL.

This rearrangement joins TRBV6-6 to TRBJ1-5; D is undetermined. Germline-derived CDR1 and CDR2 are MNHNY and SVGAGI (reference sequence). V was cut by 8 bases and J by 0 bases, with 11 bases left in between. The CDR3 has 14 amino acids. CDR3 nucleotides: TGTGCCAGCTCCCTGGGGTATAGCAATCAGCCCCAGCATTTT. This gives the protein CASSLGYSNQPQHF.

This clone appeared a single time. The V gene is TRBV18, the J gene TRBJ1-2; the D is unclear. The CDR3 has 13 amino acids. Per germline, CDR1 KGHSH and CDR2 LQKENI. V lost 0 bases, J lost 5 bases, and 7 bases lay in between. The CDR3 here is CASSPPAVYGYTF. The CDR3, as DNA: TGTGCCAGCTCACCACCCGCGGTGTATGGCTACACCTTC.

The V gene is TRBV27, the J gene TRBJ2-3; weak D call: TRBD1 (5 bases). This CDR3 spans 14 amino acids. Germline CDR1 MNHEY, CDR2 SMNVEV (reference sequence). V dropped 3 bases and J dropped 1 base, with 8 bases sitting between them. This CDR3 reads CASSFGRGTDTQYF. CDR3 nucleotides: TGTGCCAGCAGTTTCGGCAGGGGCACAGATACGCAGTATTTT.

V usage is TRBV7-9 and J usage is TRBJ2-7; 10 bases are shared with TRBD2. The CDR3 extends over 17 amino acids. V was pared by 3 bases and J by 4 bases, with 12 bases of the junction left unmatched. Germline V CDR1 and CDR2: SEHNR, FQNEAQ (reference sequence). CDR3 coding DNA: TGTGCCAGCAGCTTCTCCACCCGGACTAGCGGCCTTTACGAGCAGTACTTC. Amino acids: CASSFSTRTSGLYEQYF.

The chain joins TRBV2 to TRBJ2-3; D call uncertain. V was shortened by 6 bases and J by 4 bases, with 8 bases between the two germline ends. CDR1 is SNHLY and CDR2 is FYNNEI in the germline V gene. This CDR3 contains 12 residues. The CDR3 sequence is CASSGLPDTQYF. The CDR3 region has the DNA TGTGCCAGCAGCGGCCTTCCAGATACGCAGTATTTT.

Here the CDR3 DNA reads TGTGCCAGCAGCTTAACCGGGACTCTCAACTACGAGCAGTACTTC. Encoded protein: CASSLTGTLNYEQYF. The V call is TRBV7-3, the J call TRBJ2-7, with D possibly TRBD2 on 6 matching bases. Trimming took off 0 bases at V and 3 bases at J, with 12 bases between the two ends. Germline assignment: CDR1 SGHTA and CDR2 FQGTGA. The CDR3 consists of 15 residues.

This clone was counted once. The chain uses TRBV18 and TRBJ1-5, with D maybe TRBD1 (6 bases). The CDR3 consists of 14 residues. CDR1 is KGHSH, CDR2 LQKENI, per germline. V was trimmed by 3 bases and J by 16 bases, leaving 22 bases between them. The CDR3, as DNA: TGTGCCAGCTCACCCCGGGACACCATCGGGCCAGTTCATTTT. This codes for CASSPRDTIGPVHF.

This rearrangement joins TRBV29-1 to TRBJ2-1; possibly TRBD1 for D (5 bases). The CDR3 has 12 residues. V lost 2 bases and J 7 bases, leaving 9 bases between the germline ends. Germline-derived CDR1 and CDR2 are SQVTM and ANQGSEA. This CDR3 is CSVERGSNEQFF. The CDR3 coding sequence is TGCAGCGTTGAAAGGGGTTCGAATGAGCAGTTCTTC.